The clone carrying this TCR beta chain was recorded only once. What it recognizes is unknown. Germline lookup yields CDR1 MGHDK and CDR2 SYGVNS. V lost 5 bases, J lost 8 bases, and 13 bases stayed unmatched. This CDR3 is built from 15 residues. The authors incorporated unique molecular identifiers into the TCR beta cDNA libraries. TCRdb recomputed calls from the PCR reads with MiXCR, one row per CDR3 protein. The sample has hundreds of thousands of distinct CDR3 sequences; around 53% are singletons. The sample originates from a study of post-analysis software for immune sequencing data. Study conclusions and caveats: TRBV5-6, TRBV5-1 and TRBV20-1 belonged to a set of about five TRBV segments that were more frequent in patients than controls.

The chain combines TRBV25-1 with TRBJ2-7; 9 positions match TRBD1. The TCR sequence derives from a girl under 18 with multiple sclerosis. The sample consisted of blood. The CDR3 DNA reads TGTGCCAGCAGTCCCGGGACAGGGTCCGCTCATAAGCAGTACTTC. Translating it yields CASSPGTGSAHKQYF.